The rows below give T cell receptor beta chains drawn from one sample of a study of blood T cell repertoires in COVID-19. Produced via immunoSEQ multiplex PCR; TCRdb's table is partial and in-frame only. The table has 150,000 or so clones, approximately 84% seen once. Sequences were obtained from peripheral blood. All receptors derive from a man younger than 35 with active or convalescent COVID-19. CDR3s include the opening cysteine and the closing phenylalanine or tryptophan. The D gene is left open where the match is weak. Only part of the rows carry a size: once, few, many, or a class if the clone is expanded.

CDR3,DNA,J,D,V,size
CASSSGISQETQYF,TGTGCCAGCAGCTCCGGGATAAGCCAAGAGACCCAGTACTTC,TRBJ2-5,.,TRBV7-9,.
CAISEYTTSGEQFF,TGTGCCATCAGTGAGTATACGACTAGCGGTGAGCAGTTCTTC,TRBJ2-1,TRBD2,TRBV10-3,.
CASSEVRGASEAFF,TGTGCCAGCAGTGAAGTCCGGGGGGCTTCTGAAGCTTTCTTT,TRBJ1-1,.,TRBV2,.
CASSPNRGGVMNSGNTIYF,TGTGCCAGTAGTCCCAATAGAGGGGGCGTCATGAACTCTGGAAACACCATATATTTT,TRBJ1-3,TRBD1,TRBV19,.
CAISPGQYREQYF,TGTGCCATCAGCCCGGGACAGTACCGCGAGCAGTACTTC,TRBJ2-7,TRBD1,TRBV10-3,.
CASSQVRDTSINQPQHF,TGTGCCAGCAGCCAGGTCCGGGACACATCAATCAATCAGCCCCAGCATTTT,TRBJ1-5,.,TRBV3-1/TRBV3-2,.
CASSPAGSGNTIYF,TGTGCCAGCAGCCCGGCGGGGTCTGGAAACACCATATATTTT,TRBJ1-3,.,TRBV11-2,.
CASSLARGHQETQYF,TGTGCCAGCAGCTTAGCCAGGGGGCACCAAGAGACCCAGTACTTC,TRBJ2-5,TRBD1,TRBV11-2,.
CASSQVYSGETEAFF,TGCGCCAGCAGCCAAGTTTATTCAGGGGAGACTGAAGCTTTCTTT,TRBJ1-1,.,TRBV4-1,.
CASTHRRDRGPGTGELFF,TGTGCCAGCACCCACCGCCGGGACAGGGGGCCTGGCACCGGGGAGCTGTTTTTT,TRBJ2-2,TRBD1,TRBV7-8,.
CASSLTSGASYEQYF,TGTGCCAGCAGCCTAACTAGCGGGGCCTCCTACGAGCAGTACTTC,TRBJ2-7,TRBD2,TRBV4-2,.
CASSPVADSYGYTF,TGTGCCAGCTCACCGGTGGCAGACTCCTATGGCTACACCTTC,TRBJ1-2,.,TRBV18,.
CASSYSGWIQESEAFF,TGTGCCAGCAGTTACTCGGGCTGGATACAGGAGTCTGAAGCTTTCTTT,TRBJ1-1,.,TRBV6-5,.
CASSSTGSPQETQYF,TGTGCCAGCAGTTCAACAGGGTCCCCACAAGAGACCCAGTACTTC,TRBJ2-5,.,TRBV7-9,once
CAISDHSGDGELFF,TGTGCCATCAGTGATCACTCAGGCGACGGGGAGCTGTTTTTT,TRBJ2-2,.,TRBV10-3,.
CASSLRSGGSYEQYF,TGTGCCAGCAGTTTACGTAGCGGGGGCTCCTACGAGCAGTACTTC,TRBJ2-7,TRBD2,TRBV27,.
CASSSSGTGSTEAFF,TGTGCCAGCAGCTCCTCCGGGACAGGGAGCACTGAAGCTTTCTTT,TRBJ1-1,TRBD1,TRBV7-6,.
CASSGTSRLTDTQYF,TGTGCCAGCAGTGGGACATCCCGACTCACAGATACGCAGTATTTT,TRBJ2-3,.,TRBV2,once
CASSGQGLNEKLFF,TGTGCCAGTTCTGGGCAGGGCTTGAATGAAAAACTGTTTTTT,TRBJ1-4,.,TRBV19,.
CASSTRQGWYQETQYF,TGTGCCAGTAGTACCCGACAGGGGTGGTACCAAGAGACCCAGTACTTC,TRBJ2-5,TRBD1,TRBV19,once
CAISDTRQSQPQHF,TGTGCCATCAGTGATACGAGGCAAAGTCAGCCCCAGCATTTT,TRBJ1-5,.,TRBV10-3,once
CASSLLAGATDTQYF,TGTGCCAGCAGCTTGCTAGCGGGGGCAACAGATACGCAGTATTTT,TRBJ2-3,TRBD2,TRBV7-9,.
CASSLFRQGARYFLNSPLHF,TGTGCCAGCAGTTTATTTAGACAGGGGGCACGATATTTCCTTAATTCACCCCTCCACTTT,TRBJ1-6,TRBD1,TRBV28,.
CASSSGTGITEAFF,TGTGCCAGCAGCTCCGGGACAGGGATCACTGAAGCTTTCTTT,TRBJ1-1,TRBD1,TRBV5-8,.
CSVEQGEVYNEQFF,TGCAGCGTTGAACAGGGGGAGGTGTACAATGAGCAGTTCTTC,TRBJ2-1,.,TRBV29-1,.
CASSSRQGATGELFF,TGTGCCAGCAGCTCCAGACAGGGGGCGACCGGGGAGCTGTTTTTT,TRBJ2-2,TRBD1,TRBV7-2,.
CASLTSGSDEQFF,TGTGCCAGCCTAACTAGCGGGAGCGATGAGCAGTTCTTC,TRBJ2-1,TRBD2,TRBV18,.
CASSSTGGTEAFF,TGTGCCAGCAGCTCTACAGGGGGCACTGAAGCTTTCTTT,TRBJ1-1,TRBD1,TRBV5-4,.
CASSQTGTGKFF,TGTGCCAGCAGCCAAACCGGGACAGGGAAGTTCTTC,TRBJ2-1,TRBD1,TRBV7-9,.
CASGGDSNTQYF,TGTGCCAGCGGGGGGGATTCCAATACGCAGTATTTT,TRBJ2-3,TRBD2,TRBV6-6,.
CASSGGPSYEQYF,TGTGCCAGCTCGGGCGGGCCCTCCTACGAGCAGTACTTC,TRBJ2-7,.,TRBV2,many
CASSLLAGISTDTQYF,TGTGCCAGCAGCTTACTAGCGGGGATTAGCACAGATACGCAGTATTTT,TRBJ2-3,TRBD2,TRBV7-9,.
CASSEGGGYPGETQYF,TGTGCCAGCAGTGAGGGAGGCGGGTACCCCGGGGAGACCCAGTACTTC,TRBJ2-5,.,TRBV2,.
CAWSPGSASGNTIYF,TGTGCCTGGAGTCCGGGGAGCGCCTCTGGAAACACCATATATTTT,TRBJ1-3,.,TRBV30,.
CASSVGTGYQPQHF,TGTGCCAGCAGCGTAGGGACAGGGTATCAGCCCCAGCATTTT,TRBJ1-5,TRBD1,TRBV9,.
CASSVAGGLPDTQYF,TGTGCCAGCAGTGTGGCAGGGGGTCTCCCAGATACGCAGTATTTT,TRBJ2-3,TRBD1,TRBV25-1,.
CASSLDRGNQPQHF,TGCGCCAGCAGCTTGGACAGGGGGAATCAGCCCCAGCATTTT,TRBJ1-5,TRBD1,TRBV5-1,.
CASSLGQQETQYF,TGTGCCAGCAGCCTAGGACAGCAAGAGACCCAGTACTTC,TRBJ2-5,.,TRBV11-3,.
CASSSGREASYEQYF,TGTGCCAGCAGTTCTGGGCGGGAGGCCTCCTACGAGCAGTACTTC,TRBJ2-7,TRBD2,TRBV5-4,many
CASSQGSGRSQYF,TGTGCCAGCAGCCAAGGTAGCGGGAGATCACAGTATTTT,TRBJ2-3,TRBD2,TRBV3-1/TRBV3-2,.
CASSLDRGVRGYTF,TGTGCCAGTAGTCTTGACAGGGGTGTGCGAGGCTACACCTTC,TRBJ1-2,TRBD1,TRBV19,few
CASSYFRDRGTEGYTF,TGTGCCAGCTCGTATTTCCGGGACAGGGGGACGGAGGGCTACACCTTC,TRBJ1-2,TRBD1,TRBV18,once
CASSLEGAYEQYF,TGTGCCAGCAGCTTAGAGGGGGCATACGAGCAGTACTTC,TRBJ2-7,TRBD1,TRBV7-2,.
CATGTSGRIYNEQFF,TGTGCCACCGGGACTAGCGGGAGGATCTACAATGAGCAGTTCTTC,TRBJ2-1,TRBD2,TRBV19,.
CASSPQYEQFF,TGTGCCAGCAGCCCCCAATATGAGCAGTTCTTC,TRBJ2-1,.,TRBV13,.
CASSPSRGGGHGYTF,TGTGCCAGCAGCCCATCTCGAGGGGGCGGTCATGGCTACACCTTC,TRBJ1-2,TRBD1,TRBV11-2,.
CASSQHRQGWGELFF,TGTGCCAGCAGTCAGCATAGACAGGGGTGGGGGGAGCTGTTTTTT,TRBJ2-2,TRBD1,TRBV28,once
CASSHDSNRETQYF,TGTGCCAGCTCGCACGACAGCAATCGGGAGACCCAGTACTTC,TRBJ2-5,.,TRBV18,.
CASSHRWDSNNEQFF,TGCGCCAGCAGCCATCGGTGGGACTCCAACAATGAGCAGTTCTTC,TRBJ2-1,.,TRBV4-3,.
CASSIGHSGADIQYF,TGTGCCAGCAGCATTGGCCACTCCGGAGCGGACATTCAGTACTTC,TRBJ2-4,.,TRBV11-3,once
CASQAGGLNEQFF,TGTGCCAGCCAAGCGGGGGGGCTCAATGAGCAGTTCTTC,TRBJ2-1,TRBD2,TRBV2,.
CASKGTGGYTDTQYF,TGTGCCAGCAAGGGGACGGGGGGGTACACAGATACGCAGTATTTT,TRBJ2-3,TRBD2,TRBV6-5,.
CASSVDREGSNQPQHF,TGTGCCAGCAGCGTAGACAGGGAAGGGAGCAATCAGCCCCAGCATTTT,TRBJ1-5,.,TRBV9,.
CASSQGSTEAFF,TGTGCCAGCAGCCAGGGGAGCACTGAAGCTTTCTTT,TRBJ1-1,.,TRBV3-1/TRBV3-2,.